This entry lists 10 T cell receptor beta chains sequenced from one sample in a study of cytomegalovirus exposure and HLA in healthy donors (dated 2017 in TCRdb). The method behind the library was the immunoSEQ multiplex PCR assay. For the multiplex PCR, a mixture combining 60 forward primers for TCR Vbeta segments and 13 reverse primers for TCR Jbeta segments was used. TCRdb limited this immuneACCESS table to in-frame rearrangements with V and J called. A share of clones is missing; checked studies link under half to unresolved V genes, and the rest is unexplained. The sample includes some 160,000 clones, with around 78% observed a single time. Approximately 1.5% of the sample belongs to the ten largest clones. The specimen sequenced was PBMCs. Receptors were obtained from a man between 35 and 55 years old in good health and CMV-seronegative.

The V gene is TRBV5-1, the J gene TRBJ2-2; D possibly corresponds to TRBD1 (6 bases). The germline V gene has CDR1 SGHRS and CDR2 YFSETQ. V was cut by 0 bases and J by 3 bases, with 9 bases left in between. CDR3 length: 15 residues. CDR3 DNA sequence: TGCGCCAGCAGCTTGGCAGGGGCGGACACCGGGGAGCTGTTTTTT. This sequence encodes CASSLAGADTGELFF.

This clone occurred a few times. One junction end does not reproduce the germline sequence, and a read error may be involved. This chain connects TRBV2 to TRBJ2-4; D is unclear. Per germline, CDR1 SNHLY and CDR2 FYNNEI. The CDR3 length is 11 residues. The chain's CDR3 is CASSAKNSQYF. The CDR3 DNA sequence: TGTGCCAGCAGTGCCAAAAACAGTCAGTACTTC.

The rearrangement uses TRBV28 and TRBJ1-2; 7 bases agree with TRBD1. CDR3 size: 16 residues. Per the germline V gene, CDR1 is MDHEN and CDR2 is SYDVKM. Trimming at V came to 8 bases and at J to 8 bases, leaving 20 bases not matched to a gene. CDR3 coding DNA: TGTGCCAGCGCCGGCCGGGACAGCCCCCATTCTCGGGGCTACACCTTC. Amino acids: CASAGRDSPHSRGYTF.

Regarding this clone: The junction departs from germline at one end; a sequencing error may be responsible. CDR3 in DNA: TGTTCCAGCAGCTTAGGGACAGGAAAACCTAACACTGAAGCTTTCTTT. Protein sequence: CSSSLGTGKPNTEAFF. The chain carries TRBV7-9 and TRBJ1-1, with TRBD1 matching 8 bases. The CDR3 runs to 16 residues. Germline values: CDR1 SEHNR, CDR2 FQNEAQ (reference sequence).

The chain has TRBV7-2 and TRBJ2-1; 9 bases match TRBD2. The germline CDR1 and CDR2 sequences are SGHTA and FQGNSA. With V trimmed by 3 bases and J by 4 bases, 4 bases remained unmatched. This CDR3 is built from 15 residues. CDR3 DNA: TGTGCCAGCAGCTTTTCTAGCGGGGCTTACAATGAGCAGTTCTTC. Translation: CASSFSSGAYNEQFF.

The V call is TRBV4-1, the J call TRBJ2-1; no clear D gene. V shed 5 bases and J shed 6 bases, with 17 bases lying between them. The germline V gene has CDR1 MGHRA and CDR2 YSYEKL. This CDR3 region has 15 residues. Here the CDR3 reads CASSYTVEVTNEQFF. The CDR3 coding sequence is TGCGCCAGCAGCTATACGGTCGAGGTCACCAATGAGCAGTTCTTC.

With regard to this clone: In the same sample, other DNA sequences code for this CDR3. This chain connects TRBV19 to TRBJ2-7; 8 positions agree with TRBD2. J was trimmed by 4 bases and V by 6 bases; bases with no gene match: 8. Germline V lookup: CDR1 LNHDA, CDR2 SQIVND (reference sequence). The CDR3 loop spans 14 amino acids. The CDR3 DNA is TGTGCCAGTAGCGCAGCTGGCGGGGGGTACGAGCAGTACTTC. Translated, it gives CASSAAGGGYEQYF.

This chain connects TRBV27 to TRBJ1-4; the D is unclear. Germline CDR1 and CDR2: MNHEY and SMNVEV (reference sequence). CDR3 length: 14 residues. The V end was cut by 6 bases, the J end by 3 bases, with 11 bases between. For the CDR3, the DNA is TGTGCCAGCAGCGCAAGTAACTCTAATGAAAAACTGTTTTTT. The encoded protein is CASSASNSNEKLFF.

V usage is TRBV4-1 and J usage is TRBJ2-7; D is undetermined. Germline V gene sequence: CDR1 MGHRA, CDR2 YSYEKL. The CDR3 length is 15 residues. V was shortened by 2 bases and J by 0 bases, with 11 bases between the two germline ends. Here the CDR3 reads CASSQSPTTSYEQYF. The CDR3 DNA reads as TGCGCCAGCAGCCAATCTCCAACTACCTCCTACGAGCAGTACTTC.

V and J are TRBV6-4 and TRBJ2-3, with 8 bases matching TRBD2. The CDR3 covers 16 residues. The V gene end was trimmed by 7 bases and the J gene end by 1 base; junction bases not matched to a gene: 10. Germline assignment: CDR1 MRHNA and CDR2 SNTAGT. The CDR3 DNA follows: TGTGCCAGCAAACCCAATGTCGGGGGGGGCACAGATACGCAGTATTTT. Translating gives CASKPNVGGGTDTQYF.